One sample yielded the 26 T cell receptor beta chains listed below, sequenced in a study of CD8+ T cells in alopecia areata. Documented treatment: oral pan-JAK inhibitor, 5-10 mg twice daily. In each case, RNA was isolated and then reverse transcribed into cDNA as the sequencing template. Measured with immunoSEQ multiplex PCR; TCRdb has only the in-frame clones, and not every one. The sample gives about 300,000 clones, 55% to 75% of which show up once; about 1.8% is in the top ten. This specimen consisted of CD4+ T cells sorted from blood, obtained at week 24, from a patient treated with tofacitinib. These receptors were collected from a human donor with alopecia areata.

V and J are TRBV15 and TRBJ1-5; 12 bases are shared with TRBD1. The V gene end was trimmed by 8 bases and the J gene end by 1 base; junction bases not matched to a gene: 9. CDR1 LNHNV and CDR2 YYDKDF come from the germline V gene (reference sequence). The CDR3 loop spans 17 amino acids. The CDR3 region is CATWGDRGLGSNQPQHF. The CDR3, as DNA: TGTGCCACCTGGGGGGACAGGGGGCTCGGGAGCAATCAGCCCCAGCATTTT.

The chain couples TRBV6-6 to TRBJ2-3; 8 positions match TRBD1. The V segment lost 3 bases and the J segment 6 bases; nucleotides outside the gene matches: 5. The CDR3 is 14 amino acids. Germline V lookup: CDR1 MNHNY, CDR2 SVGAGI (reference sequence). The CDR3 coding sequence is TGTGCCAGCAGTTATGGGACAGGTGGGGATACGCAGTATTTT. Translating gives CASSYGTGGDTQYF.

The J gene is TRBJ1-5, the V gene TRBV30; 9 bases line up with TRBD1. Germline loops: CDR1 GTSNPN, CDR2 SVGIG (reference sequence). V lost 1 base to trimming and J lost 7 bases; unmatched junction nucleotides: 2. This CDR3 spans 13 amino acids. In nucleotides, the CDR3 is TGTGCCTGGAGTGGACAGGGGGGACAGCCCCAGCATTTT. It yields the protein CAWSGQGGQPQHF.

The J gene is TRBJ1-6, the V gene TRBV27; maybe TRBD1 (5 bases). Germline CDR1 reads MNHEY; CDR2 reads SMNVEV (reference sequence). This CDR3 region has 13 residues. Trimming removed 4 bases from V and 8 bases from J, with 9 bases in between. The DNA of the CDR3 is TGTGCCAGCAGTTGGGGGGAATATTCACCCCTCCACTTT. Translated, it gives CASSWGEYSPLHF.

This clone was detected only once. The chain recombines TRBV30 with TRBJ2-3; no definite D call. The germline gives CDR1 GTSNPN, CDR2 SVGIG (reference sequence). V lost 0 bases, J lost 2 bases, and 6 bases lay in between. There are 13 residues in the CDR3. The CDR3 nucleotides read TGTGCCTGGAGTGTATATGCCACAGATACGCAGTATTTT. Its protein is CAWSVYATDTQYF.

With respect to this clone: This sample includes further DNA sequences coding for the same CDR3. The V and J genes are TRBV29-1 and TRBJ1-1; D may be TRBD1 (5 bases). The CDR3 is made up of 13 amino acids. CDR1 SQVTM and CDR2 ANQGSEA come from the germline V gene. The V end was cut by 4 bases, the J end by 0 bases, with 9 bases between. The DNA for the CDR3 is TGCAGCGTTGGGGGCCGGATGAACACTGAAGCTTTCTTT. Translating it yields CSVGGRMNTEAFF.

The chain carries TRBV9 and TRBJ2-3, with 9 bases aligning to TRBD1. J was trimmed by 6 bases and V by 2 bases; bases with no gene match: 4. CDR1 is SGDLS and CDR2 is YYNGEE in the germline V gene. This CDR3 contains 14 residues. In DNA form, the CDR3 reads TGTGCCAGCAGCGTGGGACAGGGAATGGATACGCAGTATTTT. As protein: CASSVGQGMDTQYF.

CDR3 residues: CSVRGGPGNNEQFF. DNA of the CDR3: TGCAGCGTCCGCGGGGGGCCCGGTAACAATGAGCAGTTCTTC. The chain uses TRBV29-1 and TRBJ2-1, with 8 bases identical to TRBD2. The CDR3 runs to 14 residues. The germline V gene has CDR1 SQVTM and CDR2 ANQGSEA. Trimming cost V 6 bases and J 5 bases; bases outside gene matches: 9.

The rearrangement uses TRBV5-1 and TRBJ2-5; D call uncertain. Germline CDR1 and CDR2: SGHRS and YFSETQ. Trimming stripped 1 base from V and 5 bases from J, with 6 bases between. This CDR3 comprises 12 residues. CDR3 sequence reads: CASSLSGETQYF. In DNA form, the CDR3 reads TGCGCCAGCAGCTTGAGTGGGGAGACCCAGTACTTC.

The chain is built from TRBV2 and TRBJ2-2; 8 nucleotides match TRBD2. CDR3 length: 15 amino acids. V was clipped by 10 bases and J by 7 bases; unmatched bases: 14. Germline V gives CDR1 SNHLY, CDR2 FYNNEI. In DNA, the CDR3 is TGTGCCACCTGGGGACTAGGGAAGCAAGTCGGGGAGCTGTTTTTT. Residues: CATWGLGKQVGELFF.

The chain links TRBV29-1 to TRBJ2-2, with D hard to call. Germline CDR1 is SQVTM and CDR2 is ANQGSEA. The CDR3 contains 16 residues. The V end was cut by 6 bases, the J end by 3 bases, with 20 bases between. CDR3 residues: CSVWVPDPRDTGELFF. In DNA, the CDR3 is TGCAGCGTGTGGGTCCCGGACCCAAGGGACACCGGGGAGCTGTTTTTT.

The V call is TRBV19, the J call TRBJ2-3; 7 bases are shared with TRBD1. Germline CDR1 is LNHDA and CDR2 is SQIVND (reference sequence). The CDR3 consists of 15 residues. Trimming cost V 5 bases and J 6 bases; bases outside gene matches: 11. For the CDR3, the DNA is TGTGCCAGTAGTCTCGGACAGGCGATCAGGGATACGCAGTATTTT. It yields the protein CASSLGQAIRDTQYF.

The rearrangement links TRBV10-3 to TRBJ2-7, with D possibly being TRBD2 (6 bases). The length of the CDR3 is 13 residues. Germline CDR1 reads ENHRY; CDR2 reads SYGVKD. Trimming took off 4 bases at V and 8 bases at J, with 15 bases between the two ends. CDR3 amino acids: CAISAGDLAKQYF. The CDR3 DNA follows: TGTGCCATCAGTGCGGGGGATCTAGCAAAGCAGTACTTC.

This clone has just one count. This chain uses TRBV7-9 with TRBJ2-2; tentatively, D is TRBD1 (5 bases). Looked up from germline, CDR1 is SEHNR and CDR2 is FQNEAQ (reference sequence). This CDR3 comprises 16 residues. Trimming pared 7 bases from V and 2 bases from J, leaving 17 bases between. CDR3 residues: CASTRASVVNTGELFF. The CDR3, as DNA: TGTGCCAGCACCAGGGCCAGTGTCGTAAACACCGGGGAGCTGTTTTTT.

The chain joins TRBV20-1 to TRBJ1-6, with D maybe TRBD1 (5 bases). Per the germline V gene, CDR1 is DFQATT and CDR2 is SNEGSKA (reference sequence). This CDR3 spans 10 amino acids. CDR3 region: CRERGLPLHF. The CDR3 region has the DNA TGCAGAGAGAGGGGTTTACCCCTCCACTTT.

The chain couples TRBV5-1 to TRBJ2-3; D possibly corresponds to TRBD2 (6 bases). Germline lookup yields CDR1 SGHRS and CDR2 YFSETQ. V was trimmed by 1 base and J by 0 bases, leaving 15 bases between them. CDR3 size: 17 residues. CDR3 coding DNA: TGCGCCAGCAGCTTGCCTGCGGTACGGGGGAGCACAGATACGCAGTATTTT. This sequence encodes CASSLPAVRGSTDTQYF.

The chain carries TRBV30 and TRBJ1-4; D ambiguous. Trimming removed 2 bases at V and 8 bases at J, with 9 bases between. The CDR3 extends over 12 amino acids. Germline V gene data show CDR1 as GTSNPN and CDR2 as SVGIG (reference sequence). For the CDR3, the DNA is TGTGCCTGGAGTCAAACGTACGAAAAACTGTTTTTT. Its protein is CAWSQTYEKLFF.

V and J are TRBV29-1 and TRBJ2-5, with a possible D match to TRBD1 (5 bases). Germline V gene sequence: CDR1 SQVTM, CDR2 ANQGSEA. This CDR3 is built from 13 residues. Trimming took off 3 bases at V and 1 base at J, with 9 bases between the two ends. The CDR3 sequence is CSVELDTQETQYF. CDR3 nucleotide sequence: TGCAGCGTTGAGCTGGACACCCAAGAGACCCAGTACTTC.

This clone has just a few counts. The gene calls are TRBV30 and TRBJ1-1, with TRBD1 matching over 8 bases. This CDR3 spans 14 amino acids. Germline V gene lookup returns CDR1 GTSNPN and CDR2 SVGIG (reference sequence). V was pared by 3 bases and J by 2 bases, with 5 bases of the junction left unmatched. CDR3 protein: CAWSPDRGNTEAFF. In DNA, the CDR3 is TGTGCCTGGAGCCCAGACAGGGGAAACACTGAAGCTTTCTTT.

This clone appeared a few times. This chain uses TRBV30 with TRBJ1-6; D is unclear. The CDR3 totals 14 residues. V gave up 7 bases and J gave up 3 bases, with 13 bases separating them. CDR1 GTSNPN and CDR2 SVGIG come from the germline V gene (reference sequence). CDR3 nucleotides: TGTGCCTCACACTTGAGGGACTATAATTCACCCCTCCACTTT. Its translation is CASHLRDYNSPLHF.

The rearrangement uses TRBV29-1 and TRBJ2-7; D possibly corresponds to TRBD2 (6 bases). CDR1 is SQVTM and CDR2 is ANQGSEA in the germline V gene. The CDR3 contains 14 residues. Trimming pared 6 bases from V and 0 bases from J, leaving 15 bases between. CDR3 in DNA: TGCAGCGTGGAGGGACCGAAGTACTCCTACGAGCAGTACTTC. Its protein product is CSVEGPKYSYEQYF.

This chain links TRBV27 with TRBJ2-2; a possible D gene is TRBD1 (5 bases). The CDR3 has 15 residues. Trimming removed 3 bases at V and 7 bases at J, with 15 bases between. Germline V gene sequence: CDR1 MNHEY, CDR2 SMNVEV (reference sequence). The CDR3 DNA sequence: TGTGCCAGCAGTTTGCGTCAGGGTAGAGGCGGGGAGCTGTTTTTT. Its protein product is CASSLRQGRGGELFF.

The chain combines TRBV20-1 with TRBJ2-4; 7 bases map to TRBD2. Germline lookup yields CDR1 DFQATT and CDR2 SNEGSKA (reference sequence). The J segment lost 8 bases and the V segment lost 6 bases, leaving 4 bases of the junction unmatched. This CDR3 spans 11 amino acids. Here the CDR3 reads CSADTSDIQYF. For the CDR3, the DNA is TGCAGTGCAGACACTAGCGACATTCAGTACTTC.

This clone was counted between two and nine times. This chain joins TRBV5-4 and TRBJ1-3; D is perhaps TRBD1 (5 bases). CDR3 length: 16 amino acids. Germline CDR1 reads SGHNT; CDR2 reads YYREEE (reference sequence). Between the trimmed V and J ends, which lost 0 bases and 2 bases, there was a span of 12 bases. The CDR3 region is CASSLGQSGAGNTIYF. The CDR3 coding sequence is TGTGCCAGCAGCTTGGGACAGTCCGGTGCTGGAAACACCATATATTTT.

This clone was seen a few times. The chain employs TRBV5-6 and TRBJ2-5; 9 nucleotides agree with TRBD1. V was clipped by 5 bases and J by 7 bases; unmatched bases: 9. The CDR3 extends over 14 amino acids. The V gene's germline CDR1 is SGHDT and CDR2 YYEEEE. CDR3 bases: TGTGCCAGCAGTCCGGACAGGGGTTACGCGACCCAGTACTTC. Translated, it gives CASSPDRGYATQYF. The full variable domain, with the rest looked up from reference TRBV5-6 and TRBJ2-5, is DAGVTQSPTHLIKTRGQQVTLRCSPKSGHDTVSWYQQALGQGPQFIFQYYEEEERQRGNFPDRFSGHQFPNYSSELNVNALLLGDSALYLCASSPDRGYATQYFGPGTRLLVL.

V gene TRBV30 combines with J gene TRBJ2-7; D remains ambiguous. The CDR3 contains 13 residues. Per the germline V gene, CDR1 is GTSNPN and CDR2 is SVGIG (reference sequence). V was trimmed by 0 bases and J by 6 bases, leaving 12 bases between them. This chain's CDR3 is CAWSVNAVGEQYF. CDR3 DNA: TGTGCCTGGAGTGTAAATGCCGTGGGCGAGCAGTACTTC.